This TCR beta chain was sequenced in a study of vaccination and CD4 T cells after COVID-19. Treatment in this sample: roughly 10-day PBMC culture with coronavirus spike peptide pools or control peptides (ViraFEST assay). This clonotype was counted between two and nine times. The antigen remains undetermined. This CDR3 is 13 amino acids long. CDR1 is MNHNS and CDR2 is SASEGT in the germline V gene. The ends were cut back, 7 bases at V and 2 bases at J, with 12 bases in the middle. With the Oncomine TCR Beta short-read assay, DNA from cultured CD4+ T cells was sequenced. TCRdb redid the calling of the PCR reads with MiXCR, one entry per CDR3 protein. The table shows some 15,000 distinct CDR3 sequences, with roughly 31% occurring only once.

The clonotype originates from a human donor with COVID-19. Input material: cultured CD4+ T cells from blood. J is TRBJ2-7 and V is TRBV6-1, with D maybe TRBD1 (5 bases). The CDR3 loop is CASISRVTYEQYF. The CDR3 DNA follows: TGTGCCAGCATCTCCAGGGTAACCTACGAGCAGTACTTC.